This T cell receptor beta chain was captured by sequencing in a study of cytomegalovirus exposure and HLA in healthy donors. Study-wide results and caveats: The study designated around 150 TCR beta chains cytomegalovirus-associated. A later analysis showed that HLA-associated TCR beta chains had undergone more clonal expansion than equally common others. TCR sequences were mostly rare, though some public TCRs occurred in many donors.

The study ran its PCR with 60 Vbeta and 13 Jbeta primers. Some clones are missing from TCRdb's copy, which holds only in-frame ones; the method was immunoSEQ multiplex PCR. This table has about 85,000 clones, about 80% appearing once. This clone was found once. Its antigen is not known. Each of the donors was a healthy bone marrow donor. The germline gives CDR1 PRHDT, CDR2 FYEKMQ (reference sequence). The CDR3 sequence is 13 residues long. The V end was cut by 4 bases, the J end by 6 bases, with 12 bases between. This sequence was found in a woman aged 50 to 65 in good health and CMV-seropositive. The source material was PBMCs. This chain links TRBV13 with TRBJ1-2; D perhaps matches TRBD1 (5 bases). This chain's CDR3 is CASSSAGANGYTF. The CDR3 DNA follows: TGTGCCAGCAGCTCCGCTGGGGCAAATGGCTACACCTTC.